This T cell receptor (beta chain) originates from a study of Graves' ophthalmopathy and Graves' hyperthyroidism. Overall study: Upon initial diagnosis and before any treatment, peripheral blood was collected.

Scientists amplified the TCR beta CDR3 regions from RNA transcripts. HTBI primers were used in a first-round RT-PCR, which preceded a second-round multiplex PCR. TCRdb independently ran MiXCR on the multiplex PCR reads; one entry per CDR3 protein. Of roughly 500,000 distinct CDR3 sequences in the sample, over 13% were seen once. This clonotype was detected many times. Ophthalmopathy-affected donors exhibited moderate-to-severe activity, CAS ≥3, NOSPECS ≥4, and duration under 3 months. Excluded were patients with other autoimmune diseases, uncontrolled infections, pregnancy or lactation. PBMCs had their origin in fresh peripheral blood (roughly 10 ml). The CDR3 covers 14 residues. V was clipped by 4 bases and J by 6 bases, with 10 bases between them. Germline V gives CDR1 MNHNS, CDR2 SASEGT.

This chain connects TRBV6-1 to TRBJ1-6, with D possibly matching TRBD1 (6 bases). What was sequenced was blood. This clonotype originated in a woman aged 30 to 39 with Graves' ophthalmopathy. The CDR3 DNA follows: TGTGCCAGCAGTGCCGACAGGTTTAATTCACCCCTCCACTTT. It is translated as CASSADRFNSPLHF.